Listed below are T cell receptor beta chains from one sample, sequenced in a study of cytomegalovirus exposure and HLA in healthy donors. Sequenced by immunoSEQ multiplex PCR; TCRdb stores in-frame clones only, minus some. Altogether tens of thousands of clones are present, 80% being singletons, with the ten largest covering roughly 30%. The sequenced material came from PBMCs. The receptors originated from a man aged 50-59 years in good health and CMV-seropositive. The CDR3 runs from the conserved cysteine through the conserved F or W. D genes are given only for firm matches.

j_call | v_call | d_call | cdr3_nt | cdr3_aa
TRBJ2-7 | TRBV30 | . | TGTGCCTGGAGTGTCGGTTTCGACAGCTCCTACGAGCAGTACTTC | CAWSVGFDSSYEQYF
TRBJ2-7 | TRBV21-1 | . | TGTGCCAGTAGGGACAGAGCCTACGAGCAGTACTTC | CASRDRAYEQYF
TRBJ2-7 | TRBV6-1 | TRBD1 | TGTGCCAGCAGTTATACGACAGGGGGCGTGGAGCAGTACTTC | CASSYTTGGVEQYF
TRBJ1-1 | TRBV5-1 | . | TGCGCCAGCAGCTTAGGGGGGGGAACTGAAGCTTTCTTT | CASSLGGGTEAFF
TRBJ1-3 | TRBV7-2 | . | TGTGCCAGCAGCTTAGATGCGATTGGAAACACCATATATTTT | CASSLDAIGNTIYF
TRBJ2-7 | TRBV18 | . | TGTGCCAGCTCACCCTCAGGGGACGAGCAGTACTTC | CASSPSGDEQYF
TRBJ2-7 | TRBV29-1 | . | TGCAGCGTTGAACTTACAGGGATCTACGAGCAGTACTTC | CSVELTGIYEQYF
TRBJ2-3 | TRBV29-1 | TRBD2 | TGCAGCGTTGAGTCAGGGACTAGCGGGTGGTTCACAGATACGCAGTATTTT | CSVESGTSGWFTDTQYF
TRBJ2-1 | TRBV5-1 | . | TGCGCCAGCACCCCGAGACCCCAGGGGTACACCTCCTACAATGAGCAGTTCTTC | CASTPRPQGYTSYNEQFF
TRBJ2-1 | TRBV11-3 | . | TGTGCCAGCAGCCCCGGTATGCAGGGTCGCCCCTACCATGAGCAGTTCTTC | CASSPGMQGRPYHEQFF
TRBJ2-1 | TRBV21-1 | . | TGTGCCCCCCCAGTAGCCCCACGGGATGAGCAGTTCTTC | CAPPVAPRDEQFF
TRBJ1-5 | TRBV9 | TRBD1 | TGTGCCAGCAGCGCGGCAGGGGGAGTAGAGGATCAGCCCCAGCATTTT | CASSAAGGVEDQPQHF
TRBJ1-2 | TRBV13 | . | TGTGCCAGCAGCTGGGGGGGGCAAAGCTATGGCTACACCTTC | CASSWGGQSYGYTF
TRBJ2-7 | TRBV9 | TRBD2 | TGTGCCAGCAGCGTAGGTAGCGGGAGAGTTTACGAGCAGTACTTC | CASSVGSGRVYEQYF
TRBJ2-5 | TRBV6-5 | . | TGTGCCAGCAGTGTCGGGAGTTTGGCGGAGACCCAGTACTTC | CASSVGSLAETQYF
TRBJ2-1 | TRBV19 | . | TGTGCCAGTGGAGCCTACTCGGCGGAGCAGTTCTTC | CASGAYSAEQFF